The 14 T cell receptor beta chains listed next were all sequenced from one sample in a study of long-term antiretroviral therapy in people with HIV. Sequencing used immunoSEQ v3.0 at survey level. TCRdb's table, derived via immunoSEQ multiplex PCR, lists solely in-frame clones and lacks some. The repertoire includes approximately 20,000 clones, about 80% of them detected once, and approximately 11% sits in the top ten. The sequencing here drew on unsorted PBMCs, taken 0.2 years after starting antiretroviral therapy. These receptors were obtained from a woman aged 35 to 49 with HIV.

This chain links TRBV15 with TRBJ1-5; D gene ambiguous. Germline V gene data show CDR1 as LNHNV and CDR2 as YYDKDF (reference sequence). Trimming took 4 bases from V and 4 from J, leaving 14 bases between them. The CDR3 runs to 15 residues. The CDR3 sequence: CATSTRSYENQPQHF. The DNA for the CDR3 is TGTGCCACCAGCACCCGAAGTTACGAAAATCAGCCCCAGCATTTT.

The J gene is TRBJ2-7, the V gene TRBV10-1, with D possibly matching TRBD2 (7 bases). CDR3 length: 15 amino acids. Germline-derived CDR1 and CDR2 are WNHNN and SYGVQD (reference sequence). Trimming took 5 bases from V and 2 from J, leaving 16 bases between them. Written as DNA, the CDR3 is TGCGCCAGCAGTAGGGGGGCTAGCGGAGCCTACGAGCAGTACTTC. Encoded protein: CASSRGASGAYEQYF.

The chain links TRBV2 to TRBJ2-3; D gene uncertain. The CDR3 is made up of 14 amino acids. Trimming cost V 7 bases and J 2 bases, with 13 bases left between them. Germline lookup yields CDR1 SNHLY and CDR2 FYNNEI. For the CDR3, the DNA is TGTGCCAGCATCCCAGTTTCCCCCACAGATACGCAGTATTTT. Translating it yields CASIPVSPTDTQYF.

The CDR3, as DNA: TGCGCCAGCAGCTCCCCCTTAGCCGCTATGGATGAGCAGTTCTTC. Translation gives CASSSPLAAMDEQFF. The V call is TRBV5-1, the J call TRBJ2-1, with D uncertain. The germline gives CDR1 SGHRS, CDR2 YFSETQ. V lost 3 bases and J lost 8, with 18 bases in between. The CDR3 totals 15 residues. Variable domain in full (rest from reference TRBV5-1 and TRBJ2-1): KAGVTQTPRYLIKTRGQQVTLSCSPISGHRSVSWYQQTPGQGLQFLFEYFSETQRNKGNFPGRFSGRQFSNSRSEMNVSTLELGDSALYLCASSSPLAAMDEQFFGPGTRLTVL.

The chain is built from TRBV9 and TRBJ2-7, with TRBD2 matching 11 bases. J gave up 4 bases and V 3 bases, and 12 bases lay outside the gene matches. CDR3 size: 17 residues. Germline CDR1 reads SGDLS; CDR2 reads YYNGEE. The CDR3 bases are TGTGCCAGCAGCGCCGGGACTAGCGGTTATCGGGGGTACGAGCAGTACTTC. Its translation is CASSAGTSGYRGYEQYF.

This clone was seen only once. The chain has TRBV5-4 and TRBJ2-3; D is ambiguous. This CDR3 has 14 amino acids. CDR1 is SGHNT, CDR2 YYREEE, per germline (reference sequence). The V gene lost 6 bases and the J gene lost 5 bases, with 16 bases spanning the gap. The CDR3 nucleotides are TGTGCCAGCACCCGGAACCAAGGTAGAGATACGCAGTATTTT. Protein sequence: CASTRNQGRDTQYF.

The chain joins TRBV29-1 to TRBJ1-4; no clear D gene. V lost 4 bases, J lost 6 bases, and 9 bases lay in between. The CDR3 has 12 amino acids. Germline CDR1 SQVTM, CDR2 ANQGSEA. The CDR3 region is CSVAEEDEKLFF. The CDR3 nucleotides read TGCAGCGTTGCGGAAGAGGATGAAAAACTGTTTTTT.

The chain links TRBV11-2 to TRBJ2-3, with 8 positions matching TRBD2. The CDR3 has 14 amino acids. Germline CDR1 reads SGHAT; CDR2 reads FQNNGV. Trimming took 7 bases from V and 4 from J; bases not matched to a gene: 7. The CDR3 region has the DNA TGTGCCAGCACTCCGGGACTAGGGTCAGATACGCAGTATTTT. Translating gives CASTPGLGSDTQYF.

The chain combines TRBV2 with TRBJ2-2; 8 nucleotides agree with TRBD1. There are 16 residues in the CDR3. Germline loops: CDR1 SNHLY, CDR2 FYNNEI. V shed 6 bases and J 7 bases; nucleotides not matched to a gene: 13. The CDR3 region has the DNA TGTGCCAGCAGCCTTACCAGGACAGGGAATGTCGGGGAGCTGTTTTTT. This translates into CASSLTRTGNVGELFF.

This chain connects TRBV6-6 to TRBJ2-7, with D possibly being TRBD1 or TRBD2 (5 bases each). The V gene's germline CDR1 is MNHNY and CDR2 SVGAGI (reference sequence). CDR3 length: 16 residues. With 0 bases removed from V and 0 bases from J, the gap between germline ends came to 12 bases. CDR3 DNA sequence: TGTGCCAGCAGTTACTCGAGGGGCGCAAGCTCCTACGAGCAGTACTTC. Protein product: CASSYSRGASSYEQYF.

The V call is TRBV10-3, the J call TRBJ1-2, with 7 bases fitting TRBD1. V trimming: 0 bases; J trimming: 2 bases; junction bases outside the gene matches: 6. In germline, CDR1 is ENHRY, CDR2 SYGVKD. This CDR3 contains 16 residues. For the CDR3, the DNA is TGTGCCATCAGTGAGTCTTCGGGACAGCTCAACTATGGCTACACCTTC. This translates into CAISESSGQLNYGYTF.

The chain recombines TRBV19 with TRBJ1-5; unclear D gene. Per the germline V gene, CDR1 is LNHDA and CDR2 is SQIVND (reference sequence). Trimming removed 3 bases at V and 4 bases at J, with 13 bases between. There are 15 residues in the CDR3. CDR3 protein: CASSIHVSVNQPQHF. CDR3 DNA: TGTGCCAGTAGTATCCACGTCTCAGTAAATCAGCCCCAGCATTTT.

V is TRBV7-9 and J is TRBJ2-1; 13 bases are a match to TRBD2. Unmatched junction bases numbered 7, after V lost 5 bases and J lost 6 bases. The CDR3 contains 16 residues. Germline V gives CDR1 SEHNR, CDR2 FQNEAQ (reference sequence). CDR3: CASSGKRTSGGNEQFF. For the CDR3, the DNA is TGTGCCAGCAGCGGTAAAAGGACTAGCGGGGGCAATGAGCAGTTCTTC.

This chain joins TRBV6-6 and TRBJ1-3; no clear D. Germline V gives CDR1 MNHNY, CDR2 SVGAGI (reference sequence). This CDR3 has 16 residues. Trimming left V 5 bases short and J 0 bases short, with 14 bases between. The DNA of the CDR3 is TGTGCCAGCAGTATGGGGAGCTACCGCTCTGGAAACACCATATATTTT. Translated: CASSMGSYRSGNTIYF.